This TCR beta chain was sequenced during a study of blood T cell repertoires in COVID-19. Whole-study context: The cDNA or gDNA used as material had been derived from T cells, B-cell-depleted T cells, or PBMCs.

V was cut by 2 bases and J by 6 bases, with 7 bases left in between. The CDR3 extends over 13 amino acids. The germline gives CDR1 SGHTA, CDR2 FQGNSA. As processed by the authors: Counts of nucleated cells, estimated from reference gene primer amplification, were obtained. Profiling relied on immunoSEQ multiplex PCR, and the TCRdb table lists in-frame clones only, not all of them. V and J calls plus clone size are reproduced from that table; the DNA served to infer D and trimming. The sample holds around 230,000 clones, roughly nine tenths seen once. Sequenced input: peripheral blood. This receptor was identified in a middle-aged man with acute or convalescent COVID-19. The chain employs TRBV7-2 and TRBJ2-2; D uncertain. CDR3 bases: TGTGCCAGCAGCTTAAGTCAGGCCGGGGAGCTGTTTTTT. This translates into CASSLSQAGELFF.